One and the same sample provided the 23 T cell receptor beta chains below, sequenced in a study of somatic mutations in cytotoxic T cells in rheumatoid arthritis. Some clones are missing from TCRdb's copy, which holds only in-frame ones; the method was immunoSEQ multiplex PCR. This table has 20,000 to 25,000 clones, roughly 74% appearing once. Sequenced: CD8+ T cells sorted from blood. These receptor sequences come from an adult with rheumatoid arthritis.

CDR3 nucleotides: TGCGCCAGCAGCCAAGAATGGCTAGCGGACTACAATGAGCAGTTCTTC. It encodes CASSQEWLADYNEQFF. The V call is TRBV4-3, the J call TRBJ2-1; 7 bases are a match to TRBD2. V lost 0 bases and J lost 3; bases outside the gene matches: 5. The CDR3 runs 16 residues. From germline, CDR1 is LGHNA and CDR2 YSLEER.

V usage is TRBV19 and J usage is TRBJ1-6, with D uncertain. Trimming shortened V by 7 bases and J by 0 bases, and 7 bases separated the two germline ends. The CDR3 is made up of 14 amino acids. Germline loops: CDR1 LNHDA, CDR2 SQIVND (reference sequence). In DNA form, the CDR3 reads TGTGCCAGTATGGAGCGCTCCTATAATTCACCCCTCCACTTT. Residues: CASMERSYNSPLHF.

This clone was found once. CDR3 bases: TGTGCCAGCAGCTTACTAGCGGGAGGGTCGGCCGAGCAGTACTTC. Translated: CASSLLAGGSAEQYF. The chain employs TRBV5-4 and TRBJ2-7, with 13 bases lining up with TRBD2. The CDR3 loop spans 15 amino acids. Unmatched junction bases numbered 5, after V lost 2 bases and J lost 6 bases. Germline lookup yields CDR1 SGHNT and CDR2 YYREEE (reference sequence).

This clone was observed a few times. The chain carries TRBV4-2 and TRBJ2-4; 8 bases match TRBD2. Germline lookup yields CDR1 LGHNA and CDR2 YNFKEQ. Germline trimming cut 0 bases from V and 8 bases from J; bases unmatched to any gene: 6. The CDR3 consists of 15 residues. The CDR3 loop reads CASSQDGRGGDIQYF. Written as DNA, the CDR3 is TGTGCCAGCAGCCAAGACGGACGGGGGGGTGACATTCAGTACTTC.

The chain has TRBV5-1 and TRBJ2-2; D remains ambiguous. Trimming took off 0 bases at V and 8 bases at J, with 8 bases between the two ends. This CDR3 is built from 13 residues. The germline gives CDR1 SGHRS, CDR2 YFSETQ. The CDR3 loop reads CASSLALRGELFF. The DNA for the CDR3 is TGCGCCAGCAGCTTGGCCCTTAGGGGGGAGCTGTTTTTT.

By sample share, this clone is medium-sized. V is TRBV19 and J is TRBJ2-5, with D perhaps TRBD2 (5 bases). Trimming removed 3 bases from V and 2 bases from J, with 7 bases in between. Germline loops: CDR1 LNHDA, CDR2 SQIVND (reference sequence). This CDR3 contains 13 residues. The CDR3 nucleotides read TGTGCCAGTAGTATGTGGGAGCAAGAGACCCAGTACTTC. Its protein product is CASSMWEQETQYF.

Here the CDR3 DNA reads TGCGCCAGCAGCCAAGATGAGGGGGGTCAGCCCCAGCATTTT. Its protein product is CASSQDEGGQPQHF. V is TRBV4-1 and J is TRBJ1-5, with D tentatively TRBD1 (6 bases). The CDR3 totals 14 residues. Between the trimmed V and J ends, which lost 0 bases and 6 bases, there was a span of 9 bases. Germline V lookup: CDR1 MGHRA, CDR2 YSYEKL.

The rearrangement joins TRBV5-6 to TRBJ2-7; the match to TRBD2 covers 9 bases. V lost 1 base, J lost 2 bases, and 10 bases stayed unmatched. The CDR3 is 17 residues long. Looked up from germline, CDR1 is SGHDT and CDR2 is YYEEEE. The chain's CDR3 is CASSLSPGGRAPYEQYF. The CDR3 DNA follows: TGTGCCAGCAGCTTGAGTCCAGGCGGGAGGGCCCCCTACGAGCAGTACTTC. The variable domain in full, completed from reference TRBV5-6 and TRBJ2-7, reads DAGVTQSPTHLIKTRGQQVTLRCSPKSGHDTVSWYQQALGQGPQFIFQYYEEEERQRGNFPDRFSGHQFPNYSSELNVNALLLGDSALYLCASSLSPGGRAPYEQYFGPGTRLTVT.

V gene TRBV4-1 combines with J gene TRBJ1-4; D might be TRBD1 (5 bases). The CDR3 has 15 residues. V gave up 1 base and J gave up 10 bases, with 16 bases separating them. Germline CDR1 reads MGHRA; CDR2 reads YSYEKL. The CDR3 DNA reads TGCGCCAGCAGCCAAGGCCTGGAAGGGGAGGGAAAACTGTTTTTT. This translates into CASSQGLEGEGKLFF.

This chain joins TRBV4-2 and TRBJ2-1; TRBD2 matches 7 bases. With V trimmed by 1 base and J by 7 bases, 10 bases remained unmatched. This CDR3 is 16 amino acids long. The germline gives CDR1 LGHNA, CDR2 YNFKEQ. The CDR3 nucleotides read TGTGCCAGCAGCCAAGCCCGACTAGCTCCCGGGAATGAGCAGTTCTTC. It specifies CASSQARLAPGNEQFF.

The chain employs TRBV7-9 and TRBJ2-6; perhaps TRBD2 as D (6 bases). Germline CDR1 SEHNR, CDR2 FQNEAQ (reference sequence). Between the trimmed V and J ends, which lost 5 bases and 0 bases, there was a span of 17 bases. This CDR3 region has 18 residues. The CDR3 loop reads CASSHTDTGVSGANVLTF. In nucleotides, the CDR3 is TGTGCCAGCAGCCACACAGATACGGGAGTCTCTGGGGCCAACGTCCTGACTTTC.

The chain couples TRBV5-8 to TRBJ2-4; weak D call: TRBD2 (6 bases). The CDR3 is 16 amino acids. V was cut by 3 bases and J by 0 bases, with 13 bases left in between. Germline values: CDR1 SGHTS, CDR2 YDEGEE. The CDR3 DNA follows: TGTGCCAGCAGCTCGACGGGAGCTCTAGCCAAAAACATTCAGTACTTC. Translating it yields CASSSTGALAKNIQYF.

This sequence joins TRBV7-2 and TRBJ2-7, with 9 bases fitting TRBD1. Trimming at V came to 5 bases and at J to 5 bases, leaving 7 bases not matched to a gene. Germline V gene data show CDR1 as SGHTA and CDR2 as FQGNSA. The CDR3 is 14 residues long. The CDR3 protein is CASSTRQGVDEQYF. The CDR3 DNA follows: TGTGCCAGCAGCACCCGACAGGGGGTGGACGAGCAGTACTTC.

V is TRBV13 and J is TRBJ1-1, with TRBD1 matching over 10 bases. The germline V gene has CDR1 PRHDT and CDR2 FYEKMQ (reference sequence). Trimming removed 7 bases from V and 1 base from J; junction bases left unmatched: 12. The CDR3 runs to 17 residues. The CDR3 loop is CASTIQSGTGENTEAFF. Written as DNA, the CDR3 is TGTGCCAGCACCATACAGTCTGGGACAGGGGAGAACACTGAAGCTTTCTTT. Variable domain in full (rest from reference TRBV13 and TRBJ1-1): AAGVIQSPRHLIKEKRETATLKCYPIPRHDTVYWYQQGPGQDPQFLISFYEKMQSDKGSIPDRFSAQQFSDYHSELNMSSLELGDSALYFCASTIQSGTGENTEAFFGQGTRLTVV.

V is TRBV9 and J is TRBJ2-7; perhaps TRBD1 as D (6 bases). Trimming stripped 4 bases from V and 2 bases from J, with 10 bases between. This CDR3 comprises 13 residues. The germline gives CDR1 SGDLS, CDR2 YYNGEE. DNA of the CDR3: TGTGCCAGCAGCTACGGACAGACCTACGAGCAGTACTTC. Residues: CASSYGQTYEQYF. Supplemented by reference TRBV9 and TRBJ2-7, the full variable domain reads DSGVTQTPKHLITATGQRVTLRCSPRSGDLSVYWYQQSLDQGLQFLIQYYNGEERAKGNILERFSAQQFPDLHSELNLSSLELGDSALYFCASSYGQTYEQYFGPGTRLTVT.

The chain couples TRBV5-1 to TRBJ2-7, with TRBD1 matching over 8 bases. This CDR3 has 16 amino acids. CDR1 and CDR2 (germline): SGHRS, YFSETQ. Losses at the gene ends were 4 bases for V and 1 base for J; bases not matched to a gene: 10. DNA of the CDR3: TGCGCCAGCAGCCCTACCGGGACAGGTAGTTCCTACGAGCAGTACTTC. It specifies CASSPTGTGSSYEQYF.

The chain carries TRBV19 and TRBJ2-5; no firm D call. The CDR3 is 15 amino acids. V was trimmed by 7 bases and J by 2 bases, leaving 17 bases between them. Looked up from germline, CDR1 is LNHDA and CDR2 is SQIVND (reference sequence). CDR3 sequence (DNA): TGTGCCAGTACCGGATCCGTCTTCTCACAAGAGACCCAGTACTTC. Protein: CASTGSVFSQETQYF.

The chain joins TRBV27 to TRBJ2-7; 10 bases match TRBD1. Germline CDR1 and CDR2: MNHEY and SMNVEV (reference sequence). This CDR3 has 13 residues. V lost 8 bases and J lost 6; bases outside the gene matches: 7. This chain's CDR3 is CASGWTGGFEQYF. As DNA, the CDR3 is TGTGCCAGCGGATGGACAGGGGGATTCGAGCAGTACTTC.

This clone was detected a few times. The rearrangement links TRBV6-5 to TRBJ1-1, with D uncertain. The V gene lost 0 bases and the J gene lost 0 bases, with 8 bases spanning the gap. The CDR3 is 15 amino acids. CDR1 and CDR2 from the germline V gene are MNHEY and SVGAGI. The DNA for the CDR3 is TGTGCCAGCAGTTACTCGCAAGGGATGAACACTGAAGCTTTCTTT. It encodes CASSYSQGMNTEAFF.

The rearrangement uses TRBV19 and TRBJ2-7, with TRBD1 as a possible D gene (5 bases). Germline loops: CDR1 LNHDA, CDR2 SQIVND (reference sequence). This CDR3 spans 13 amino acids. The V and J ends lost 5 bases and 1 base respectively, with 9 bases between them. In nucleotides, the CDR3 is TGTGCCAGTAGTCCCAGGGCTTCCTACGAGCAGTACTTC. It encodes CASSPRASYEQYF.

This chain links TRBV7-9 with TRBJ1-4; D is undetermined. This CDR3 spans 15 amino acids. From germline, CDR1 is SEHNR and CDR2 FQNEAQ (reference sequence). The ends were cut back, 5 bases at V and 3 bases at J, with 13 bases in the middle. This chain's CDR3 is CASSPAGWANEKLFF. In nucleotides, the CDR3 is TGTGCCAGCAGCCCCGCGGGGTGGGCTAATGAAAAACTGTTTTTT.

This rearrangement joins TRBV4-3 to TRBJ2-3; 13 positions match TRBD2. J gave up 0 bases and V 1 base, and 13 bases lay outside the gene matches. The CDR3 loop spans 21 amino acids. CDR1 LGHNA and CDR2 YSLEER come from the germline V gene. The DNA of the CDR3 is TGCGCCAGCAGCCAAGTTAGGCCCGGACTAGCGGGGGTCACTAGCACAGATACGCAGTATTTT. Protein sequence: CASSQVRPGLAGVTSTDTQYF.

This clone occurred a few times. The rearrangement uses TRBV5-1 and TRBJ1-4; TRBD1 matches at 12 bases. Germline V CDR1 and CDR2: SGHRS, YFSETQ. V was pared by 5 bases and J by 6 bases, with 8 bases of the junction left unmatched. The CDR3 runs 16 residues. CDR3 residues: CASRPGTGGDHEKLFF. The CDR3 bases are TGCGCCAGCAGACCCGGGACAGGGGGCGATCATGAAAAACTGTTTTTT.